The clone carrying this T cell receptor (beta chain) was found many times. Its antigen is still unknown. Using RNA template, CDR3s of TCR alpha and beta were amplified with iRepertoire arm-PCR. TCRdb re-called the multiplex PCR reads through MiXCR, storing one row per CDR3 protein. The sample gives around 100,000 distinct CDR3 sequences, 25% to 30% of which show up once; 44% is in the top ten. These data originate in a study of glioma-infiltrating T cells. Regarding the study as a whole: Very few CDR3 sequences were shared between tissue and blood. Gliomas, especially low-grade, showed above-expected tissue-blood divergence; non-neoplastic patients showed below.

Germline V gives CDR1 MNHNY, CDR2 SVGAGI (reference sequence). Losses at the gene ends were 0 bases for V and 9 bases for J; bases not matched to a gene: 11. The CDR3 is 17 amino acids. The TCR originated in a human donor with low-grade glioma or glioblastoma, undergoing nonglioma brain surgery, or in good health (not recorded which). The gene calls are TRBV6-6 and TRBJ1-6; TRBD1 matches at 7 bases. The sequencing input was glioma tissue, nonneoplastic brain tissue, or PBMCs (not recorded which). The CDR3 loop reads CASSYSRVQGSSSPLHF. In DNA form, the CDR3 reads TGTGCCAGCAGTTACTCCAGGGTACAGGGGTCGAGTTCACCCCTCCACTTT.